Here is one TCR beta chain with its context. Its antigen is currently not known. The record has no base qualities; no much larger clone is one base away. Additional DNA sequences in this sample encode the identical CDR3. This sample was included in a study of shared clonotypes between healthy human individuals (dated by TCRdb to 2020 to 2021). Context from the whole study: Three men and two women, aged 18 to 49 years, made up the cohort. To increase sequencing depth and limit assay-specific biases, different laboratories used diverse techniques to prepare libraries and sequence TCR repertoires. Per donor, three plates each were used for CD4 naive and CD4 memory, two for CD8 naive, and one for CD8 memory. Blood TCR repertoires of four to six healthy adults were deeply sequenced to estimate repertoire size and the extent of clonotype sharing between individuals. Each donor's leukapheresis produced roughly between about 0.8 and 8.9 billion PBMCs.

Paper-wide results and their limitations: Because the study included only a small number of donors, the genetic and exposure-history diversity represented was limited. Naive subsets generally had larger estimated clonotype richness than memory subsets did. Compared with non-shared clonotypes, clonotypes shared by all four sorted-subset donors had higher generation probabilities. Sharing across a few donors was observed for about 4.8% of naive CD4, less than 4% of naive CD8, over 2% of memory CD4, and about 0.4% of memory CD8 clonotypes. Only blood was sampled, and tissue TCR repertoires likely differ from those in blood. Incomplete sequencing was indicated by rarefaction of sorted-subset datasets, despite the large sequencing depth. Pairwise subsampling led to the expectation that sequencing depth would affect the degree of clonotype sharing among donors.

At the junction V is shortened by 4 bases and J by 6 bases, with 10 bases in between. Via the germline V gene, CDR1 is SGHAT and CDR2 FQNNGV. The CDR3, from cysteine to phenylalanine, totals 12 residues. Only the CDR3 region is kept as DNA, spanning 36 bases read in frame from base 1. Donors were healthy HIV-negative adults with no recently reported acute infections or vaccinations. Every donor was a Caucasian adult residing in Nashville, Tennessee, USA. CD4+ T cells were enriched through magnetic negative selection, after which naive cells were positively selected on CD45RA and the remaining negative fraction served as the memory subset. Blood was collected by leukapheresis, and PBMCs were isolated by Ficoll-Histopaque density gradient centrifugation and then cryopreserved in liquid nitrogen vapor phase. Purity and quantity of every magnetically sorted T cell population were checked by analytical flow cytometry. Genomic DNA was isolated from every sorted fraction and measured by UV absorbance on a Nanodrop 2000c.

Using the deep immunoSEQ assay, TCR CDR3 regions were amplified from genomic DNA by multiplex PCR. For each cell subset, the extracted genomic DNA was distributed evenly across all wells of several immunoSEQ 96-well plates, and each plate served as one replicate. For sorted subsets, each replicate PCR was loaded with 150 to 250 ng genomic DNA, equivalent to about 30,000 T cell genomes. The purified libraries were quantified using a Qubit 3.0 fluorometer, sized with a Bioanalyzer 2100, and then quantified again using the KAPA Library Quantification kit. Each immunoSEQ 96-well plate was sequenced on its own single-read 150-cycle Illumina NextSeq 550 flow cell. The authors' analysis ran thus. The immunoSEQ output contained only junctional sequences without quality scores, so filtering could not match that applied to full-length reads. To assign V/J genes and CDR3, sequences were annotated using PyIR, a Python wrapper for IgBLAST v1.9, with IMGT germline references. Reads were removed for weak V/J assignments (E-value above 1e-6), missing CDR3, stop codons, out-of-frame junctions, or ambiguous translated residues. V3J clonotypes were defined by identical inferred V gene, J gene, and CDR3 amino acid sequence. The percentage overlap between two repertoires was calculated by dividing the number of shared unique clonotypes by the size of the smaller repertoire. RTK rarefaction, the Chao1 estimator, and Recon v2.1 estimates of unobserved clonotypes were used to assess repertoire richness. For all TCRbeta clonotypes obtained by the gDNA method from a handful of donors, generation probabilities were computed with OLGA. TCRdb stores this immuneACCESS table with in-frame sequences only. Part of the clones is absent; in the studies checked, under half of the shortfall reflects unresolved V genes, and no reason is known for the rest. V and J calls plus clone size are reproduced from that table; the DNA served to infer D and trimming. The sample table shows about 2.4 million clones, and 93% are seen once. In total, the top ten clones hold about 0.38% of the sample.

This receptor was taken from a man in his late teens or twenties in good health. Some clones in this sample may be carry-over from other donors' samples. Sample: naive CD4+ T cells from PBMCs. The cell subset or site label here, explained by the study, means: CD45RA+ positively selected. The rearrangement combines TRBV11-2 with TRBJ2-7; the D gene is possibly TRBD1, with 5 bases matching. The base sequence is TGTGCCAGCAGCTCAGGGTTCCGCGAGCAGTACTTC. It is translated as CASSSGFREQYF.